Listed below are T cell receptor beta chains from one sample, sequenced in a study of T cell responses to AZD1222 COVID-19 vaccine. Libraries were prepared by immunoSEQ multiplex PCR; TCRdb keeps only in-frame clonotypes and omits some of them. The sample consists of under 30,000 clones, about 90% of them appearing once. The sequences come from peripheral blood, collected 28 days after the second AZD1222 dose. These receptors came from an adult who received the AZD1222 COVID-19 vaccine. CDR3s include the opening cysteine and the closing phenylalanine or tryptophan. D genes are given only for firm matches. Clone size is not always given. Where it is, it says once, few, many or a class for expanded clones.

CDR3nt,CDR3aa,j_gene,d_gene,abundance,v_gene
TGTGCCAGCAGACCACCAGGCGGATCCTACAATGAGCAGTTCTTC,CASRPPGGSYNEQFF,TRBJ2-1,-,-,TRBV6-5
TGTGCCAGCAGTGAAATCGAGGGGGCGCGGAGTAACTATGGCTACACCTTC,CASSEIEGARSNYGYTF,TRBJ1-2,TRBD1,-,TRBV2
TGTGCCACCAGCAGAGTCACTAGCGGAAACACAGATACGCAGTATTTT,CATSRVTSGNTDTQYF,TRBJ2-3,TRBD2,-,TRBV15
TGTGCCAGCACCCCCAAGCTCGGTACCCTGATTTACTATGGCTACACCTTC,CASTPKLGTLIYYGYTF,TRBJ1-2,-,-,TRBV6-2/TRBV6-3
TGTGCCAGCAGTGGAGCTGGTTTGAACACTGAAGCTTTCTTT,CASSGAGLNTEAFF,TRBJ1-1,-,-,TRBV6-2/TRBV6-3
TGTGCCAGCAGTCCACCAGAAGGGACTGAAAAACTGTTTTTT,CASSPPEGTEKLFF,TRBJ1-4,-,-,TRBV28
TGTGCCAGCAGCGACGGGACGGCAGCCTCACCCCTCCACTTT,CASSDGTAASPLHF,TRBJ1-6,-,once,TRBV9
TGTGCCAGTACCGCTGGTCATGGCACTGAAGCTTTCTTT,CASTAGHGTEAFF,TRBJ1-1,-,large,TRBV19
TGTGCCAGCAGCGTAGCGGCAGGGATGAGGGACGAGCAGTACTTC,CASSVAAGMRDEQYF,TRBJ2-7,-,-,TRBV9
TGTGCCAGCAGGGGGGGGAGCTCTGGGGCCAACGTCCTGACTTTC,CASRGGSSGANVLTF,TRBJ2-6,TRBD2,-,TRBV28
TGTGCCAGCAGTCGGACAGGGGAGACACAGCCCCAGCATTTT,CASSRTGETQPQHF,TRBJ1-5,TRBD1,once,TRBV2
TGTGCCTGGGCCCGGGACAGGGGCAATCAGCCCCAGCATTTT,CAWARDRGNQPQHF,TRBJ1-5,TRBD1,-,TRBV30
TGTGCCAGCAGTTACGTGGCGGGAGCCAGCAATGAGCAGTTCTTC,CASSYVAGASNEQFF,TRBJ2-1,TRBD2,-,TRBV6-2/TRBV6-3
TGTGCCAGCAGTTTCTTCAACAAGGAGTATCAGCCCCAGCATTTT,CASSFFNKEYQPQHF,TRBJ1-5,-,-,TRBV28
TGTGCCAGCAGCTCACAGGGGAACGGTAATGAAAAACTGTTTTTT,CASSSQGNGNEKLFF,TRBJ1-4,TRBD1,-,TRBV7-9
TGCGCCAGCAGCCAAGAAGGGGGGTCAGCGAGGTCCTACAATGAGCAGTTCTTC,CASSQEGGSARSYNEQFF,TRBJ2-1,-,few,TRBV4-3
TGTGCCTGGAGTGATTTCTCCGACACTGAAGCTTTCTTT,CAWSDFSDTEAFF,TRBJ1-1,-,-,TRBV30
TGTGCCAGCAGCCAAAGGGGGTTCTACGAGCAGTACTTC,CASSQRGFYEQYF,TRBJ2-7,-,-,TRBV3-1/TRBV3-2
TGTGCCACCAGCAGAGATGGGAGTGGAGGGGAAGAGACCCAGTACTTC,CATSRDGSGGEETQYF,TRBJ2-5,-,-,TRBV15
TGCGCCAGCAGCTTGGGTCCGGGGATCGGAAACACCATATATTTT,CASSLGPGIGNTIYF,TRBJ1-3,-,-,TRBV5-1
TGTGCCAGCAGCCGGGAAACTGAAGCTTTCTTT,CASSRETEAFF,TRBJ1-1,-,-,TRBV2
TGTGCCAGCAGTGAGCTTGCAGGGGTCACTGGCTACACCTTC,CASSELAGVTGYTF,TRBJ1-2,-,-,TRBV25-1
TGTGCCAGCAGCCAAGATGAGGCTCAGCCCCAGCATTTT,CASSQDEAQPQHF,TRBJ1-5,-,-,TRBV3-1/TRBV3-2
TGTGCCAGCAGCCCTAGGAAGTACAGGGGGCCCTCACCCCTCCACTTT,CASSPRKYRGPSPLHF,TRBJ1-6,TRBD1,-,TRBV11-3
TGTGCCAGCAGCCTAGATGTCCAGGGAACTTATAATTCACCCCTCCACTTT,CASSLDVQGTYNSPLHF,TRBJ1-6,-,-,TRBV9
TGTGCCAGCAGCCGAAAAACCGGGAGGATTAATGAAAAACTGTTTTTT,CASSRKTGRINEKLFF,TRBJ1-4,-,-,TRBV28
TGTGCCAGCAGCTTGGAGTACGGGCCCTACGAGCAGTACTTC,CASSLEYGPYEQYF,TRBJ2-7,-,-,TRBV5-4
TGTGCCAGCAGTCGCCGAATCCCCGGGAGTGGGGAGCTGTTTTTT,CASSRRIPGSGELFF,TRBJ2-2,-,few,TRBV28
TGTGCCAGTAGTATCGTCCAAGGGCCCCAGCATTTT,CASSIVQGPQHF,TRBJ1-5,-,-,TRBV19
TGTGCCAGCAGTTTCGAGGCTAGCGGGAAAGATGAGCAGTTCTTC,CASSFEASGKDEQFF,TRBJ2-1,TRBD2,-,TRBV28
TGCGCCAGCAGCCATGCTCCCGGGGTGGCCACTGAAGCTTTCTTT,CASSHAPGVATEAFF,TRBJ1-1,-,large,TRBV4-1
TGTGCCACCAGTGATCCTCGGGGGGGACCCGGGGAGCTGTTTTTT,CATSDPRGGPGELFF,TRBJ2-2,TRBD2,-,TRBV24-1
TGTGCCAGCAGCCTAGCCGGGACAGGAAACTATGGCTACACCTTC,CASSLAGTGNYGYTF,TRBJ1-2,TRBD1,once,TRBV9
TGTGCCAGCAGCCAAGCCAGGACTAGCGGGAGTTGGGATGAGCAGTTCTTC,CASSQARTSGSWDEQFF,TRBJ2-1,TRBD2,-,TRBV3-1/TRBV3-2
TGTGCCAGCAGCTTGGGGGACAGCTCCTTCACAGATACGCAGTATTTT,CASSLGDSSFTDTQYF,TRBJ2-3,TRBD1,-,TRBV5-6
TGCGCCAGCAGCCAAGGACAGGGTGGTGAAAAACTGTTTTTT,CASSQGQGGEKLFF,TRBJ1-4,TRBD1,-,TRBV4-3
TGTGCCAGCAGCTGGGGACAGGGAGGCAATCAGCCCCAGCATTTT,CASSWGQGGNQPQHF,TRBJ1-5,TRBD1,-,TRBV7-2
TGTGCCAGCAGCCAAGTTCCGCCTGAAATAGGACTAGCGGGGTCAGATACGCAGTATTTT,CASSQVPPEIGLAGSDTQYF,TRBJ2-3,-,-,TRBV21-1
TGTGCCTGGAGTCCGGGACAGGGCGTTTCACCCCTCCACTTT,CAWSPGQGVSPLHF,TRBJ1-6,TRBD1,-,TRBV30
TGTGCCAGCTCACCGTCACAGGGGGCGGAAGATACGCAGTATTTT,CASSPSQGAEDTQYF,TRBJ2-3,TRBD1,-,TRBV18
TGTGCCAGCTCACCAAGAGCAGGGACCCCTGGAAACACCATATATTTT,CASSPRAGTPGNTIYF,TRBJ1-3,-,once,TRBV18
TGCAGCGTTTCATTTGGGAACAATGAGCAGTTCTTC,CSVSFGNNEQFF,TRBJ2-1,-,-,TRBV29-1